This T cell receptor beta chain was observed in a study of lymphopenia after photon versus proton radiotherapy. Sequencing was performed with immunoSEQ multiplex PCR; in TCRdb, only in-frame clones are kept and a portion is missing. Here the sample spans fewer than 35,000 clones, 75% to 90% being singletons. The CDR3 has 13 residues. Germline-derived CDR1 and CDR2 are SGHNT and YENEEA. V was shortened by 5 bases and J by 6 bases, with 10 bases between the two germline ends. The origin of this receptor is a woman in her seventies with pancreatic cancer. Some clones in this sample may be carry-over from other donors' samples. The chain has TRBV11-3 and TRBJ2-2, with D tentatively TRBD1 or TRBD2 (5 bases each). Sample: peripheral blood, taken from a patient treated with proton-based radiotherapy. CDR3 nucleotide sequence: TGTGCCAGCAGCCACCGGGACCCCGGGGAGCTGTTTTTT. It codes for CASSHRDPGELFF.